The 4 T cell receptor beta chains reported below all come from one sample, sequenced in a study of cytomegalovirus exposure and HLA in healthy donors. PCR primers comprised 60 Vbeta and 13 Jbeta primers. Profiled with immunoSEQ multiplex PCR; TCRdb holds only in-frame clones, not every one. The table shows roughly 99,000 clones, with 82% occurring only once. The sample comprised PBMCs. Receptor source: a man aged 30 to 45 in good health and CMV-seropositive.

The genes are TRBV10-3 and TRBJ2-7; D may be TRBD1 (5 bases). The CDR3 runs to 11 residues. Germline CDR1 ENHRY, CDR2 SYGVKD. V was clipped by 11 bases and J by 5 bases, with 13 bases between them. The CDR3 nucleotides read TGTGCCGCCGCAGGGCAGGACGAGCAGTACTTC. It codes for CAAAGQDEQYF.

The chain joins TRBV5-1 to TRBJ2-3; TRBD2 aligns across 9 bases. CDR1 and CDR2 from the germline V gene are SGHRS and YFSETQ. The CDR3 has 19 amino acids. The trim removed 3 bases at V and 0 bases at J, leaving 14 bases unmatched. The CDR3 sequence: CASSSVPLSGGPSTDTQYF. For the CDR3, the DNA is TGCGCCAGCAGCTCCGTACCTCTTAGCGGGGGACCTAGCACAGATACGCAGTATTTT.

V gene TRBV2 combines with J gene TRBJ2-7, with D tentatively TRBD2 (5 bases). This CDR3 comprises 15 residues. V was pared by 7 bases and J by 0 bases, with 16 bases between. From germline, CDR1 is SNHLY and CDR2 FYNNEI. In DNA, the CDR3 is TGTGCCAGCACAGGAGGTCGGCGGAGCTCCTACGAGCAGTACTTC. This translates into CASTGGRRSSYEQYF.

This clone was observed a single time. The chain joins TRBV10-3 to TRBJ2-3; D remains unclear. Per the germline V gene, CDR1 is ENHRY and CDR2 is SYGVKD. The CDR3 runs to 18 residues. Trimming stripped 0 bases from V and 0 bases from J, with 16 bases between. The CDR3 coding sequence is TGTGCCATCAGTGAGTCGACTGTAAGTGCGGCTAGCACAGATACGCAGTATTTT. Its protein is CAISESTVSAASTDTQYF.